These 28 T cell receptor beta chains came from one sample sequenced in a study of shared T cell receptors in the human thymus (dated by TCRdb to the early 2020s). Library construction relied on the immunoSEQ multiplex PCR assay. TCRdb re-hosts the immuneACCESS table, in-frame sequences only. Its copies lack some clones; in the studies checked, an unresolved V gene accounts for under half of them, and the cause for the rest is not known. Present in this sample are 700,000 or so clones, 75% to 90% of which were seen just once. Of the sample, around 0.0094% is held by the ten largest clones. The same data also contributed to another study, on human thymus T cells.

The sample consisted of thymocytes. The receptors come from a girl less than two years old with a congenital heart defect. Donor details come from another sample of the same person, matched by shared clones.

The chain's CDR3 is CASSQDSISGREQFF. DNA for the CDR3: TGCGCCAGCAGCCAAGATTCAATTTCAGGTCGGGAGCAGTTCTTC. The chain joins TRBV4-3 to TRBJ2-1, with D uncertain. The germline V gene has CDR1 LGHNA and CDR2 YSLEER. Trimming shortened V by 0 bases and J by 10 bases, and 16 bases separated the two germline ends. The CDR3 is 15 amino acids.

The CDR3 region has the DNA TGTGCCAGCAGCGTAGTAGCGGGGAAGCGTTACAATGAGCAGTTCTTC. Its protein product is CASSVVAGKRYNEQFF. The chain combines TRBV9 with TRBJ2-1, with TRBD2 identical over 8 bases. V lost 0 bases to trimming and J lost 4 bases; unmatched junction nucleotides: 6. This CDR3 contains 16 residues. From germline, CDR1 is SGDLS and CDR2 YYNGEE.

This clone was observed a few times. This chain uses TRBV7-9 with TRBJ2-3; 7 nucleotides align to TRBD2. The CDR3 is made up of 15 amino acids. CDR1 is SEHNR and CDR2 is FQNEAQ in the germline V gene (reference sequence). Unmatched junction bases numbered 9, after V lost 5 bases and J lost 4 bases. CDR3 coding DNA: TGTGCCAGCAGCCCTAATAGCGGACTAGCAGATACGCAGTATTTT. The encoded protein is CASSPNSGLADTQYF.

CDR3: CASSLGPSGFF. The CDR3 DNA is TGTGCCAGCAGCTTAGGCCCTAGCGGATTCTTT. The chain links TRBV13 to TRBJ1-1; D unresolved. Trimming stripped 0 bases from V and 14 bases from J, with 10 bases between. The CDR3 contains 11 residues. Germline V gives CDR1 PRHDT, CDR2 FYEKMQ (reference sequence).

The chain uses TRBV19 and TRBJ1-4, with no clear D. This CDR3 comprises 16 residues. Germline lookup yields CDR1 LNHDA and CDR2 SQIVND (reference sequence). With 6 bases removed from V and 4 bases from J, the gap between germline ends came to 18 bases. The CDR3 loop reads CASSTEGMLYNEKLFF. Here the CDR3 DNA reads TGTGCCAGTAGCACGGAGGGAATGTTGTATAATGAAAAACTGTTTTTT.

The chain employs TRBV29-1 and TRBJ2-5, with 8 bases fitting TRBD1. Looked up from germline, CDR1 is SQVTM and CDR2 is ANQGSEA. The V and J ends lost 6 bases and 4 bases, in that order; junction bases with no gene match: 4. CDR3 length: 12 residues. DNA of the CDR3: TGCAGCGTCTCCAGGGGGCCAGAGACCCAGTACTTC. It specifies CSVSRGPETQYF.

The chain uses TRBV28 and TRBJ2-3, with 7 nucleotides matching TRBD1. The CDR3 consists of 15 residues. The germline V gene has CDR1 MDHEN and CDR2 SYDVKM. The J segment lost 0 bases and the V segment lost 2 bases, leaving 2 bases of the junction unmatched. The CDR3 nucleotides read TGTGCCAGCAGTTTAGGGGACAGTAGCACAGATACGCAGTATTTT. Encoded protein: CASSLGDSSTDTQYF.

This chain connects TRBV11-3 to TRBJ2-5; D is perhaps TRBD2 (5 bases). V lost 4 bases to trimming and J lost 3 bases, with 15 bases between them. This CDR3 is built from 15 residues. CDR1 is SGHNT and CDR2 is YENEEA in the germline V gene. This chain's CDR3 is CASSSSPLAEETQYF. DNA for the CDR3: TGTGCCAGCAGCTCTAGTCCTCTAGCCGAAGAGACCCAGTACTTC. Full variable domain (rest looked up from reference TRBV11-3 and TRBJ2-5): EAGVVQSPRYKIIEKKQPVAFWCNPISGHNTLYWYLQNLGQGPELLIRYENEEAVDDSQLPKDRFSAERLKGVDSTLKIQPAELGDSAVYLCASSSSPLAEETQYFGPGTRLLVL.

The CDR3 spells CASSPGGTGPNYGYTF. Here the CDR3 DNA reads TGCGCCAGCAGTCCCGGGGGTACGGGGCCAAACTATGGCTACACCTTC. The V and J genes are TRBV5-1 and TRBJ1-2; tentatively, D is TRBD1 (5 bases). Germline assignment: CDR1 SGHRS and CDR2 YFSETQ. This CDR3 has 16 amino acids. V gave up 5 bases and J gave up 2 bases, with 19 bases separating them.

The chain has TRBV29-1 and TRBJ1-1; D is unclear. CDR1 is SQVTM, CDR2 ANQGSEA, per germline. Deletions cut 6 bases from V and 1 base from J, with 6 bases between. The CDR3 is 11 amino acids. The CDR3, as DNA: TGCAGCGTCCGGAGGAACACTGAAGCTTTCTTT. Its protein product is CSVRRNTEAFF.

The CDR3 protein is CASFQRDRADTQYF. Written as DNA, the CDR3 is TGCGCCAGCTTCCAACGGGACAGGGCAGATACGCAGTATTTT. The chain employs TRBV5-1 and TRBJ2-3; TRBD1 matches at 9 bases. The germline V gene encodes CDR1 SGHRS and CDR2 YFSETQ. This CDR3 is 14 amino acids long. The V segment lost 7 bases and the J segment 4 bases; nucleotides outside the gene matches: 7.

To note about this clone: The identical CDR3 is also encoded by other nucleotide sequences in the sample. The chain links TRBV18 to TRBJ2-1, with D possibly being TRBD1 (6 bases). Trimming took off 3 bases at V and 1 base at J, with 7 bases between the two ends. Germline V gene sequence: CDR1 KGHSH, CDR2 LQKENI. This CDR3 has 14 residues. CDR3 sequence reads: CASSPDRSYNEQFF. CDR3 DNA sequence: TGTGCCAGCTCACCGGACAGATCCTACAATGAGCAGTTCTTC.

This clone was detected only a few times. The chain links TRBV4-3 to TRBJ1-3, with unresolved D. There are 15 residues in the CDR3. Trimming left V 6 bases short and J 0 bases short, with 12 bases between. The germline V gene encodes CDR1 LGHNA and CDR2 YSLEER. CDR3 loop: CASSPRHFSGNTIYF. CDR3 DNA sequence: TGCGCCAGCAGTCCAAGACACTTCTCTGGAAACACCATATATTTT.

CDR3 nucleotides: TGTGCCACCAGCAGAGCCGCCGGTTTCAATCAGCCCCAGCATTTT. Its protein is CATSRAAGFNQPQHF. The gene calls are TRBV15 and TRBJ1-5; D not resolved. The CDR3 runs 15 residues. Trimming cost V 1 base and J 3 bases, with 10 bases left between them. CDR1 and CDR2 from the germline V gene are LNHNV and YYDKDF (reference sequence).

This sequence joins TRBV5-6 and TRBJ1-1; 9 positions agree with TRBD1. The CDR3 has 19 residues. V lost 2 bases and J lost 0; bases outside the gene matches: 14. Germline V gives CDR1 SGHDT, CDR2 YYEEEE. Written as DNA, the CDR3 is TGTGCCAGCAGCTTCCGGGACAGGGTGTCGCCCACTATGAACACTGAAGCTTTCTTT. Translating it yields CASSFRDRVSPTMNTEAFF.

The V and J genes are TRBV7-2 and TRBJ1-6; no reliable D call. Trimming cost V 5 bases and J 3 bases, with 8 bases left between them. The length of the CDR3 is 14 residues. The germline V gene has CDR1 SGHTA and CDR2 FQGNSA. DNA of the CDR3: TGTGCCAGCAGCCCCGGGTTCTATAATTCACCCCTCCACTTT. Translating it yields CASSPGFYNSPLHF.

Only one count was recorded for this clone. V gene TRBV5-5 combines with J gene TRBJ2-3; 8 nucleotides line up with TRBD1. V lost 4 bases, J lost 0 bases, and 7 bases stayed unmatched. CDR1 and CDR2 from the germline V gene are SGHKS and YYEKEE (reference sequence). CDR3 length: 16 amino acids. The DNA for the CDR3 is TGTGCCAGCAGCCCCGACAGGGGCCCGAGCACAGATACGCAGTATTTT. This codes for CASSPDRGPSTDTQYF.

This chain joins TRBV13 and TRBJ2-2, with D perhaps matching TRBD1 (6 bases). Germline lookup yields CDR1 PRHDT and CDR2 FYEKMQ (reference sequence). The CDR3 has 17 residues. V lost 5 bases and J 0 bases, leaving 16 bases between the germline ends. Here the CDR3 reads CASSPKVWTANTGELFF. The CDR3 nucleotides are TGTGCCAGCAGCCCTAAGGTCTGGACAGCGAACACCGGGGAGCTGTTTTTT.

J is TRBJ1-6 and V is TRBV25-1, with TRBD1 matching over 8 bases. Germline CDR1 reads MGHDK; CDR2 reads SYGVNS. The CDR3 extends over 14 amino acids. The ends lost 7 bases at V and 4 bases at J; junction bases unmatched: 3. CDR3 sequence reads: CASTRTGYNSPLHF. CDR3 in DNA: TGTGCCAGCACGCGGACAGGGTATAATTCACCCCTCCACTTT.

The chain links TRBV18 to TRBJ1-3; 9 positions agree with TRBD1. The CDR3 extends over 18 amino acids. The V gene's germline CDR1 is KGHSH and CDR2 LQKENI. J was trimmed by 2 bases and V by 6 bases; bases with no gene match: 14. The chain's CDR3 is CASSPLEGRDRAGNTIYF. The CDR3 DNA sequence: TGTGCCAGCTCTCCATTGGAAGGAAGGGACAGGGCTGGAAACACCATATATTTT.

The chain has TRBV7-2 and TRBJ2-3; weak D call: TRBD2 (5 bases). Germline V CDR1 and CDR2: SGHTA, FQGNSA. Trimming removed 0 bases at V and 1 base at J, with 14 bases between. The CDR3 length is 17 residues. In nucleotides, the CDR3 is TGTGCCAGCAGCTTAGCGCAACTAGTCGGCGGCACAGATACGCAGTATTTT. Its protein product is CASSLAQLVGGTDTQYF.

V usage is TRBV6-4 and J usage is TRBJ1-1, with TRBD1 matching 10 bases. CDR3 length: 17 amino acids. The V gene end was trimmed by 5 bases and the J gene end by 0 bases; junction bases not matched to a gene: 9. Germline V CDR1 and CDR2: MRHNA, SNTAGT. CDR3 residues: CASSPNGTGALNTEAFF. The CDR3, as DNA: TGTGCCAGCAGTCCAAACGGGACAGGGGCCCTGAACACTGAAGCTTTCTTT.

The chain joins TRBV7-2 to TRBJ1-3; 9 nucleotides align to TRBD1. Germline assignment: CDR1 SGHTA and CDR2 FQGNSA. J was trimmed by 3 bases and V by 1 base; bases with no gene match: 4. CDR3 length: 16 residues. CDR3 DNA: TGTGCCAGCAGCTTAGTTGGGACAGGGTTTGGAAACACCATATATTTT. Translated, it gives CASSLVGTGFGNTIYF.

This chain uses TRBV6-1 with TRBJ2-5, with a weak D call TRBD1 (6 bases). Trimming cost V 1 base and J 3 bases, with 12 bases left between them. This CDR3 is built from 15 residues. In germline, CDR1 is MNHNS, CDR2 SASEGT. As DNA, the CDR3 is TGTGCCAGCAGTGAAGAAGTACAGGGCAAAGAGACCCAGTACTTC. Its protein product is CASSEEVQGKETQYF.

The chain joins TRBV4-3 to TRBJ2-1, with a possible D match to TRBD1 (6 bases). The germline CDR1 and CDR2 sequences are LGHNA and YSLEER. Trimming cost V 0 bases and J 4 bases, with 25 bases left between them. The length of the CDR3 is 20 residues. Written as DNA, the CDR3 is TGCGCCAGCAGCCAAGATTTCGACACGGGACACCCGTCGGATTACAATGAGCAGTTCTTC. Translating it yields CASSQDFDTGHPSDYNEQFF.

The chain has TRBV6-6 and TRBJ1-3; D gene ambiguous. Per germline, CDR1 MNHNY and CDR2 SVGAGI (reference sequence). V was cut by 4 bases and J by 4 bases, with 14 bases left in between. The CDR3 length is 15 residues. The CDR3, as DNA: TGTGCCAGCAGTTCAAGGCGGGAAAAGGGAAACACCATATATTTT. Its translation is CASSSRREKGNTIYF.

V usage is TRBV28 and J usage is TRBJ1-2; 9 bases fit TRBD1. There are 16 residues in the CDR3. Trimming removed 6 bases from V and 6 bases from J; junction bases left unmatched: 14. Germline loops: CDR1 MDHEN, CDR2 SYDVKM. CDR3 in amino acids: CASRVRDRDSRHGYTF. The CDR3 DNA sequence: TGTGCCAGCAGGGTCCGGGACAGGGATTCCAGACATGGCTACACCTTC.

The CDR3 here is CASSPGAEGPGGTF. In DNA, the CDR3 is TGTGCCAGCAGCCCTGGTGCGGAGGGACCCGGGGGCACCTTC. The chain combines TRBV5-4 with TRBJ1-2; tentative D call: TRBD1 (5 bases). Germline assignment: CDR1 SGHNT and CDR2 YYREEE (reference sequence). This CDR3 is 14 amino acids long. Deletions cut 4 bases from V and 13 bases from J, with 23 bases between.